Below are 8 T cell receptor beta chains sequenced from a single sample in a study of T cell responses to AZD1222 COVID-19 vaccine. Only in-frame clones appear in the TCRdb table, and some are missing; sequencing was by immunoSEQ multiplex PCR. The sample comprises 180,000 or so clones, about 93% of which are singletons, and approximately 0.64% rests with the top ten. The input for sequencing was peripheral blood, taken on day 0 of AZD1222 vaccination. These receptors originate from an adult in good health.

The genes are TRBV5-5 and TRBJ2-7; a weak D match, TRBD1 (5 bases). V lost 2 bases and J 2 bases, leaving 11 bases between the germline ends. Germline CDR1 SGHKS, CDR2 YYEKEE (reference sequence). This CDR3 is built from 14 residues. The DNA for the CDR3 is TGTGCCAGCAGCTTCGGGCAGGGAACCTACGAGCAGTACTTC. It encodes CASSFGQGTYEQYF.

V usage is TRBV7-9 and J usage is TRBJ1-2; the D gene is possibly TRBD1 (5 bases). This CDR3 contains 13 residues. CDR1 is SEHNR, CDR2 FQNEAQ, per germline (reference sequence). The V gene lost 7 bases and the J gene lost 4 bases, with 13 bases spanning the gap. The CDR3 DNA reads TGTGCCAGCAAGAATGCGGGGCCCTATGGCTACACCTTC. It is translated as CASKNAGPYGYTF. The whole variable domain, filled in from reference TRBV7-9 and TRBJ1-2, reads DTGVSQNPRHKITKRGQNVTFRCDPISEHNRLYWYRQTLGQGPEFLTYFQNEAQLEKSRLLSDRFSAERPKGSFSTLEIQRTEQGDSAMYLCASKNAGPYGYTFGSGTRLTVV.

The J gene is TRBJ2-5, the V gene TRBV7-9, with D possibly TRBD1 on 6 matching bases. The CDR3 has 13 residues. V was shortened by 4 bases and J by 2 bases, with 8 bases between the two germline ends. CDR1 is SEHNR and CDR2 is FQNEAQ in the germline V gene (reference sequence). DNA of the CDR3: TGTGCCAGCAGCTCGCAGGGGCAAGAGACCCAGTACTTC. Translation: CASSSQGQETQYF.

This chain connects TRBV4-2 to TRBJ1-6; TRBD1 might be the D (5 bases). The CDR3 sequence is 16 residues long. Germline loops: CDR1 LGHNA, CDR2 YNFKEQ. Trimming removed 0 bases at V and 5 bases at J, with 11 bases between. CDR3 DNA: TGTGCCAGCAGCCAAGAGACAGCTCAAAATAATTCACCCCTCCACTTT. Its translation: CASSQETAQNNSPLHF.

The V and J genes are TRBV2 and TRBJ2-7, with unresolved D. CDR1 is SNHLY and CDR2 is FYNNEI in the germline V gene. The CDR3 has 14 amino acids. V was clipped by 4 bases and J by 3 bases, with 13 bases between them. The CDR3 is CASSGNTRSYEQYF. For the CDR3, the DNA is TGTGCCAGCAGTGGGAACACGAGGAGCTACGAGCAGTACTTC.

About this clone itself: The junction departs from the called germline gene at one end, perhaps through a read error. The genes are TRBV6-5 and TRBJ2-6; no firm D call. Germline CDR1 and CDR2: MNHEY and SVGAGI. The CDR3 contains 15 residues. The CDR3 spells CASSDSSSGANVLTF. CDR3 nucleotide sequence: TGTGCCAGCAGTGACTCCTCCTCTGGGGCCAACGTCCTGACTTTC.

The rearrangement joins TRBV5-5 to TRBJ1-4, with 8 positions matching TRBD1. V lost 2 bases to trimming and J lost 6 bases; unmatched junction nucleotides: 3. CDR3 size: 14 residues. CDR1 is SGHKS and CDR2 is YYEKEE in the germline V gene (reference sequence). This CDR3 is CASSFGTGHEKLFF. Written as DNA, the CDR3 is TGTGCCAGCAGCTTTGGGACAGGCCATGAAAAACTGTTTTTT. Using reference TRBV5-5 and TRBJ1-4 for the parts outside the CDR3, the full variable domain is DAGVTQSPTHLIKTRGQQVTLRCSPISGHKSVSWYQQVLGQGPQFIFQYYEKEERGRGNFPDRFSARQFPNYSSELNVNALLLGDSALYLCASSFGTGHEKLFFGSGTQLSVL.

The chain carries TRBV10-2 and TRBJ1-2; tentatively, D is TRBD1 (5 bases). CDR1 and CDR2 from the germline V gene are WSHSY and SAAADI. The germline V and J ends were trimmed by 4 bases and 4 bases, with 7 bases remaining between them. This CDR3 is 12 amino acids long. DNA of the CDR3: TGCGCCAGCAGTGGGGGCCCCTATGGCTACACCTTC. It codes for CASSGGPYGYTF.